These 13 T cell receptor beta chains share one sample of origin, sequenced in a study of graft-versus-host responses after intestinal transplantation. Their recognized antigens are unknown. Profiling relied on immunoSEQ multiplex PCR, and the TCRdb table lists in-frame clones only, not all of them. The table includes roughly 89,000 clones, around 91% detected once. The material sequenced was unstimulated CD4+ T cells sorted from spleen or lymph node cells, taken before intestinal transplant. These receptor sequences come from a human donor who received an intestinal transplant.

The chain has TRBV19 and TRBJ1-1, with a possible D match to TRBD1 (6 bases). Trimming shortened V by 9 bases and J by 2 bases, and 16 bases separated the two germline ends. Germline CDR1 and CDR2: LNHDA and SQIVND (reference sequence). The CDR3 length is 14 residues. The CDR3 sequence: CASQAGGQNTEAFF. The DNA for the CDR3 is TGTGCCAGCCAAGCTGGGGGCCAAAACACTGAAGCTTTCTTT.

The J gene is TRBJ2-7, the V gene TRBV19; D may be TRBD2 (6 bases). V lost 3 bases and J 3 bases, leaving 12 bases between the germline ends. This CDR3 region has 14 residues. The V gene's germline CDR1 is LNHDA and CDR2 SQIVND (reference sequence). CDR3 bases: TGTGCCAGTAGTATTACTAGCAATAACTACGAGCAGTACTTC. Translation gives CASSITSNNYEQYF.

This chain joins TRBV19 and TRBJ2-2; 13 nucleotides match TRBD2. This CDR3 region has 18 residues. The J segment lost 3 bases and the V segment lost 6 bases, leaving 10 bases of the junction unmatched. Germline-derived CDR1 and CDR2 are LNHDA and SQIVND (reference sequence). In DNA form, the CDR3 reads TGTGCCAGTAGCCCTATAGGACTAGCGGGAGTTTACACCGGGGAGCTGTTTTTT. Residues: CASSPIGLAGVYTGELFF. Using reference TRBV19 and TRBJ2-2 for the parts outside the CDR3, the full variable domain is DGGITQSPKYLFRKEGQNVTLSCEQNLNHDAMYWYRQDPGQGLRLIYYSQIVNDFQKGDIAEGYSVSREKKESFPLTVTSAQKNPTAFYLCASSPIGLAGVYTGELFFGEGSRLTVL.

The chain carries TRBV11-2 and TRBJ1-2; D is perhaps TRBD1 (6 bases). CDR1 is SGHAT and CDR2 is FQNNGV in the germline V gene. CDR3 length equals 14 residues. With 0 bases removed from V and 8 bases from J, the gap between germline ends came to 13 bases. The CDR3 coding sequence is TGTGCCAGCAGCTTAGATGTTCAGGGGAAGGGCTACACCTTC. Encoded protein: CASSLDVQGKGYTF.

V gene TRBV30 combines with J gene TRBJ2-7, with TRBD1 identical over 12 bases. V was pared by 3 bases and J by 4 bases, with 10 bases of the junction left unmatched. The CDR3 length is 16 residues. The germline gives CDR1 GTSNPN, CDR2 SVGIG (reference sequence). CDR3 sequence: CAWSTTGTGGEYEQYF. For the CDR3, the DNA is TGTGCCTGGAGCACGACCGGGACAGGGGGCGAGTACGAGCAGTACTTC.

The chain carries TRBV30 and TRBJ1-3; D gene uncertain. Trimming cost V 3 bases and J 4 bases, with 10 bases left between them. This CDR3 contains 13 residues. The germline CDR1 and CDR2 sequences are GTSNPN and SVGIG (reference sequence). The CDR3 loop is CAWSLQQGNTIYF. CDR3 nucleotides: TGTGCCTGGAGCTTACAACAGGGAAACACCATATATTTT. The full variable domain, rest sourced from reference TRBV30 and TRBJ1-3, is SQTIHQWPATLVQPVGSPLSLECTVEGTSNPNLYWYRQAAGRGLQLLFYSVGIGQISSEVPQNLSASRPQDRQFILSSKKLLLSDSGFYLCAWSLQQGNTIYFGEGSWLTVV.

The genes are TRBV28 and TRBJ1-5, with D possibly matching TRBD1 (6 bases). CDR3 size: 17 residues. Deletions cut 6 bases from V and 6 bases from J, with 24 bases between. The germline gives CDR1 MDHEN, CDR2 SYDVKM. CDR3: CASSEALLGGAGQPQHF. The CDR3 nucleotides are TGTGCCAGCAGCGAGGCGTTGCTTGGGGGCGCGGGTCAGCCCCAGCATTTT. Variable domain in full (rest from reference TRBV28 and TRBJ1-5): DVKVTQSSRYLVKRTGEKVFLECVQDMDHENMFWYRQDPGLGLRLIYFSYDVKMKEKGDIPEGYSVSREKKERFSLILESASTNQTSMYLCASSEALLGGAGQPQHFGDGTRLSIL.

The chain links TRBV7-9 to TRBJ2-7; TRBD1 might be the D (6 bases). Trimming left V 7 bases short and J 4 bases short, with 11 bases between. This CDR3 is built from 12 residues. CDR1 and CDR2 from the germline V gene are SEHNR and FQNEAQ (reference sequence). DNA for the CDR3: TGTGCCAGCACCAGGACAGCTTACGAGCAGTACTTC. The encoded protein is CASTRTAYEQYF.

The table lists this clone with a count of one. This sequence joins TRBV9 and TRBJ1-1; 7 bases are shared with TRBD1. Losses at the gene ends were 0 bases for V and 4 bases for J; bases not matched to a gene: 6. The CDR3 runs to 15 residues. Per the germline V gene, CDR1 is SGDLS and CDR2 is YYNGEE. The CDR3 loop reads CASSVGVGTVTEAFF. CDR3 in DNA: TGTGCCAGCAGCGTAGGAGTTGGGACAGTCACTGAAGCTTTCTTT.

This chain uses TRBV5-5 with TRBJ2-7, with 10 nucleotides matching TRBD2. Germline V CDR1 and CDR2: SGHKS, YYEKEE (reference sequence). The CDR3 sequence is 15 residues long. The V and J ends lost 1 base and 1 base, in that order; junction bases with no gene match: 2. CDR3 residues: CASSLSGGASYEQYF. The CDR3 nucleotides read TGTGCCAGCAGCTTGAGCGGGGGGGCGTCCTACGAGCAGTACTTC.

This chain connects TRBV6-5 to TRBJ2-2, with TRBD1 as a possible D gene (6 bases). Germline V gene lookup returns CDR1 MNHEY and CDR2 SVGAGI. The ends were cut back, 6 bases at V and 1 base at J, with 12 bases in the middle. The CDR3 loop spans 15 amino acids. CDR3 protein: CASRAGTMNTGELFF. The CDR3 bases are TGTGCCAGCAGGGCCGGGACAATGAACACCGGGGAGCTGTTTTTT.

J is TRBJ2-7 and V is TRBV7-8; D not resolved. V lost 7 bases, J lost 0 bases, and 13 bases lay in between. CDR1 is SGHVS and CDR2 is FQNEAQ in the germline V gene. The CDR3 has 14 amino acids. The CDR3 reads CASTRSPSSYEQYF. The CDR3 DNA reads TGTGCCAGCACGCGCAGCCCTAGCTCCTACGAGCAGTACTTC.

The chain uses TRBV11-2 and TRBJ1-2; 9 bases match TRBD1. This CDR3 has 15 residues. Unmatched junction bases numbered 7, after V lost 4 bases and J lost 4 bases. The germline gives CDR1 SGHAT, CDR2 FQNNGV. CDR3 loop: CASSSRDRVFYGYTF. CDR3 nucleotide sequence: TGTGCCAGCAGCTCCCGGGACAGGGTGTTCTATGGCTACACCTTC.